One and the same sample provided the 17 T cell receptor beta chains below, sequenced in a study of blood T cell repertoires in COVID-19. TCRdb's table, derived via immunoSEQ multiplex PCR, lists solely in-frame clones and lacks some. The table has approximately 400,000 clones, roughly four fifths seen once. The sequenced sample was PBMCs or T cells enriched from blood (not recorded which). These receptors were obtained from a woman aged 45-59 years who had recovered from COVID-19.

This chain connects TRBV4-1 to TRBJ2-5; the D is unclear. This CDR3 is 16 amino acids long. V dropped 4 bases and J dropped 0 bases, with 15 bases sitting between them. CDR1 is MGHRA and CDR2 is YSYEKL in the germline V gene. CDR3 bases: TGCGCCAGCAGCCCAGATTTCGTTCCAGACCAAGAGACCCAGTACTTC. Protein: CASSPDFVPDQETQYF.

In this sample, this clone turned up once. V usage is TRBV30 and J usage is TRBJ1-2; perhaps TRBD1 as D (6 bases). CDR3 length: 14 amino acids. Germline CDR1 and CDR2: GTSNPN and SVGIG (reference sequence). V was shortened by 0 bases and J by 8 bases, with 16 bases between the two germline ends. The CDR3 loop is CAWSVQGGSWGYTF. The CDR3, as DNA: TGTGCCTGGAGTGTACAAGGGGGATCGTGGGGCTACACCTTC.

The chain links TRBV6-6 to TRBJ1-1; TRBD1 agrees at 8 bases. The J segment lost 10 bases and the V segment lost 5 bases, leaving 6 bases of the junction unmatched. The CDR3 length is 12 residues. Germline CDR1 is MNHNY and CDR2 is SVGAGI (reference sequence). This CDR3 reads CASSGQGRRAFF. CDR3 nucleotides: TGTGCCAGCAGTGGACAGGGTCGAAGAGCTTTCTTT.

This rearrangement joins TRBV5-1 to TRBJ1-2; D uncertain. This CDR3 is built from 13 residues. V dropped 0 bases and J dropped 4 bases, with 7 bases sitting between them. Germline V gives CDR1 SGHRS, CDR2 YFSETQ. The CDR3 spells CASSLGWAYGYTF. CDR3 coding DNA: TGCGCCAGCAGCTTGGGATGGGCCTATGGCTACACCTTC. The full variable domain, in which reference TRBV5-1 and TRBJ1-2 provide the parts outside the CDR3, is KAGVTQTPRYLIKTRGQQVTLSCSPISGHRSVSWYQQTPGQGLQFLFEYFSETQRNKGNFPGRFSGRQFSNSRSEMNVSTLELGDSALYLCASSLGWAYGYTFGSGTRLTVV.

The CDR3 DNA reads as TGTGCCAGCAGCCCCGGGAACACTGAAGCTTTCTTT. Its protein is CASSPGNTEAFF. This chain uses TRBV5-4 with TRBJ1-1; D is unresolved. V was cut by 4 bases and J by 1 base, with 5 bases left in between. The CDR3 is 12 residues long. Looked up from germline, CDR1 is SGHNT and CDR2 is YYREEE (reference sequence).

The chain is built from TRBV7-3 and TRBJ1-2; D ambiguous. The germline V gene has CDR1 SGHTA and CDR2 FQGTGA. Trimming shortened V by 1 base and J by 0 bases, and 9 bases separated the two germline ends. CDR3 length: 15 residues. CDR3 sequence reads: CASSLIGSPNYGYTF. The CDR3 coding sequence is TGTGCCAGCAGCTTAATCGGTTCTCCTAACTATGGCTACACCTTC.

The gene calls are TRBV2 and TRBJ1-1; D unresolved. This CDR3 spans 13 amino acids. The V gene lost 3 bases and the J gene lost 0 bases, with 5 bases spanning the gap. Germline V gene data show CDR1 as SNHLY and CDR2 as FYNNEI. This CDR3 is CASSDNMNTEAFF. CDR3 nucleotide sequence: TGTGCCAGCAGTGATAACATGAACACTGAAGCTTTCTTT.

The V call is TRBV7-8, the J call TRBJ1-1; no definite D call. CDR3 length equals 15 residues. Trimming took off 1 base at V and 2 bases at J, with 11 bases between the two ends. In germline, CDR1 is SGHVS, CDR2 FQNEAQ. This CDR3 is CASSLVRSRNTEAFF. The CDR3 nucleotides read TGTGCCAGCAGCTTAGTTCGGAGCCGAAACACTGAAGCTTTCTTT. The complete variable domain, with remaining parts taken from reference TRBV7-8 and TRBJ1-1, reads GAGVSQSPRYKVAKRGQDVALRCDPISGHVSLFWYQQALGQGPEFLTYFQNEAQLDKSGLPSDRFFAERPEGSVSTLKIQRTQQEDSAVYLCASSLVRSRNTEAFFGQGTRLTVV.

The rearrangement uses TRBV19 and TRBJ2-3; D not resolved. The V gene's germline CDR1 is LNHDA and CDR2 SQIVND (reference sequence). CDR3 length equals 13 residues. V dropped 4 bases and J dropped 1 base, with 6 bases sitting between them. This CDR3 reads CASSTPGTDTQYF. DNA of the CDR3: TGTGCCAGTAGTACCCCGGGCACAGATACGCAGTATTTT.

This chain joins TRBV7-9 and TRBJ1-5; D perhaps matches TRBD1 (6 bases). The CDR3 totals 15 residues. V gave up 0 bases and J gave up 5 bases, with 11 bases separating them. In germline, CDR1 is SEHNR, CDR2 FQNEAQ (reference sequence). The CDR3 region is CASSLALGADQPQHF. Here the CDR3 DNA reads TGTGCCAGCAGCTTAGCGCTGGGGGCCGATCAGCCCCAGCATTTT. Filled out from reference TRBV7-9 and TRBJ1-5, the complete variable domain reads DTGVSQNPRHKITKRGQNVTFRCDPISEHNRLYWYRQTLGQGPEFLTYFQNEAQLEKSRLLSDRFSAERPKGSFSTLEIQRTEQGDSAMYLCASSLALGADQPQHFGDGTRLSIL.

The V and J genes are TRBV6-5 and TRBJ2-2; D is possibly TRBD1 (7 bases). V was trimmed by 5 bases and J by 4 bases, leaving 14 bases between them. CDR1 is MNHEY and CDR2 is SVGAGI in the germline V gene. This CDR3 is 15 amino acids long. CDR3 sequence reads: CASSRGTAITGELFF. Written as DNA, the CDR3 is TGTGCCAGCAGTCGCGGGACAGCCATCACCGGGGAGCTGTTTTTT.

The chain carries TRBV5-1 and TRBJ2-7, with D possibly matching TRBD1 (6 bases). Germline-derived CDR1 and CDR2 are SGHRS and YFSETQ. CDR3 length: 16 residues. V dropped 4 bases and J dropped 4 bases, with 21 bases sitting between them. The DNA for the CDR3 is TGCGCCAGCAGCCCCTATGGACGTACCACAGGGTACGAGCAGTACTTC. Protein: CASSPYGRTTGYEQYF.

The chain joins TRBV5-1 to TRBJ1-1, with 8 bases aligning to TRBD1. V lost 0 bases, J lost 5 bases, and 9 bases stayed unmatched. The germline V gene encodes CDR1 SGHRS and CDR2 YFSETQ. The CDR3 extends over 16 amino acids. The CDR3 spells CASSLGAGGSGTEAFF. The CDR3 DNA follows: TGCGCCAGCAGCTTGGGGGCAGGGGGCAGTGGAACTGAAGCTTTCTTT.

The chain couples TRBV9 to TRBJ2-1; D is unclear. The CDR3 extends over 14 amino acids. Trimming pared 4 bases from V and 1 base from J, leaving 9 bases between. Germline CDR1 is SGDLS and CDR2 is YYNGEE. CDR3 sequence: CASSPLASYNEQFF. For the CDR3, the DNA is TGTGCCAGCAGCCCGTTGGCATCCTACAATGAGCAGTTCTTC.

The rearrangement joins TRBV7-9 to TRBJ1-2; D not certain. Germline V lookup: CDR1 SEHNR, CDR2 FQNEAQ (reference sequence). The germline V and J ends were trimmed by 6 bases and 4 bases, with 12 bases remaining between them. The CDR3 loop spans 13 amino acids. CDR3 sequence reads: CASREGVLYGYTF. The CDR3 region has the DNA TGTGCCAGCAGGGAGGGCGTACTCTATGGCTACACCTTC. Combining the CDR3 with reference TRBV7-9 and TRBJ1-2 gives the whole variable domain DTGVSQNPRHKITKRGQNVTFRCDPISEHNRLYWYRQTLGQGPEFLTYFQNEAQLEKSRLLSDRFSAERPKGSFSTLEIQRTEQGDSAMYLCASREGVLYGYTFGSGTRLTVV.

CDR3 loop: CATSQGVNTDTQYF. The CDR3 coding sequence is TGTGCCACCAGCCAGGGGGTGAACACAGATACGCAGTATTTT. This chain connects TRBV24-1 to TRBJ2-3; TRBD1 agrees at 7 bases. The CDR3 consists of 14 residues. Germline assignment: CDR1 KGHDR and CDR2 SFDVKD. V was pared by 7 bases and J by 2 bases, with 5 bases of the junction left unmatched.

The genes are TRBV4-1 and TRBJ2-2, with a weak D call TRBD2 (6 bases). The CDR3 covers 15 residues. V gave up 3 bases and J gave up 6 bases, with 14 bases separating them. Germline CDR1 and CDR2: MGHRA and YSYEKL. The CDR3, as DNA: TGCGCCAGCAGCCAGGGGGGAATCAGGGCCGGGGAGCTGTTTTTT. This translates into CASSQGGIRAGELFF.